These T cell receptor beta chains were read from a single sample in a study of blood T cells in healthy people across ages. A single record per CDR3 protein comes from TCRdb applying MiXCR to the 5' RACE reads. The sample shows under 2,000,000 distinct CDR3 sequences, about 50% of them seen only once. Sample: blood. Receptors originate from a middle-aged woman in good health. Each CDR3 is given with its conserved first and last residue. D genes are given only for firm matches. Clone size is not always given. Where it is, it says once, few, many or a class for expanded clones.

CDR3 protein	CDR3 DNA	J gene	clone size	D gene	V gene
CASSPLLTGGANGQYF	TGTGCCAGCAGCCCACTCCTGACAGGGGGGGCCAATGGGCAGTACTTC	TRBJ2-4	once	TRBD1	TRBV7-6
CASRLRRDRLSYGQYF	TGTGCCAGCAGGCTGCGGCGGGACAGACTATCCTACGGGCAGTACTTC	TRBJ2-7	NA	NA	TRBV5-5
CASSTGTSGGATRPEQFF	TGTGCCAGCAGCACCGGGACTAGCGGGGGGGCTACAAGACCAGAGCAGTTCTTC	TRBJ2-1	NA	TRBD2	TRBV11-1
CASSLATGGGYEQYF	TGTGCCAGCAGTTTAGCGACAGGGGGTGGCTACGAGCAGTACTTC	TRBJ2-7	few	TRBD1	TRBV12-3/TRBV12-4
CASKEGLGEQFF	TGTGCCAGCAAGGAGGGTTTAGGTGAGCAGTTCTTC	TRBJ2-1	NA	NA	TRBV6-5
CASSRAGGTYNEQFF	TGTGCCAGCAGTCGAGCGGGGGGGACCTACAATGAGCAGTTCTTC	TRBJ2-1	few	TRBD2	TRBV6-2/TRBV6-3
CASSLRRGEAKNIQYF	TGTGCCAGCAGTTTAAGGCGGGGGGAAGCCAAAAACATTCAGTACTTC	TRBJ2-4	few	TRBD2	TRBV12-3/TRBV12-4
CASSPEQDMNTEAFF	TGTGCCAGCAGTCCTGAACAGGACATGAACACTGAAGCTTTCTTT	TRBJ1-1	NA	NA	TRBV28
CASSYRARQGGEKLFF	TGTGCCAGCAGTTACCGGGCGCGGCAGGGGGGAGAAAAACTGTTTTTT	TRBJ1-4	NA	TRBD1	TRBV6-5
CSARGRLAGGTQYF	TGCAGTGCTAGAGGCCGGCTAGCGGGGGGGACCCAGTACTTC	TRBJ2-5	NA	TRBD2	TRBV20-1
CASSQTGGNEQFF	TGTGCCAGCAGCCAGACAGGGGGGAATGAGCAGTTCTTC	TRBJ2-1	NA	TRBD1	TRBV3-1
CASSLYSGPTDTQYF	TGTGCCAGCAGCCTTTACAGCGGGCCCACAGATACGCAGTATTTT	TRBJ2-3	few	NA	TRBV6-6
CASGLYSYNEQFF	TGTGCCAGCGGTTTATATTCCTACAATGAGCAGTTCTTC	TRBJ2-1	NA	NA	TRBV28
CASSQTLLGTYNEQFF	TGTGCCAGCAGCCAAACCTTACTAGGGACCTACAATGAGCAGTTCTTC	TRBJ2-1	few	NA	TRBV3-1
CASGYGGQEAFF	TGTGCCAGCGGTTACGGGGGTCAGGAAGCTTTCTTT	TRBJ1-1	once	NA	TRBV6-5
CASSEAGKTQYF	TGTGCCAGCAGTGAGGCTGGAAAGACCCAGTACTTC	TRBJ2-5	few	NA	TRBV2
CASSDRTGLFQETQYF	TGTGCCAGCAGCGATCGGACAGGGCTCTTCCAAGAGACCCAGTACTTC	TRBJ2-5	NA	TRBD1	TRBV3-1
CASETGTSVPLAKNIQYF	TGTGCCAGCGAGACCGGGACTAGCGTTCCTCTAGCCAAAAACATTCAGTACTTC	TRBJ2-4	NA	TRBD2	TRBV7-3
CASTNTPSVDTQYF	TGTGCCAGCACGAACACCCCGAGTGTAGATACGCAGTATTTT	TRBJ2-3	NA	NA	TRBV6-6
CAARVGASTDTQYF	TGTGCCGCAAGGGTCGGGGCTAGCACAGATACGCAGTATTTT	TRBJ2-3	NA	NA	TRBV6-2/TRBV6-3
CASSVIAGGHTDTQYF	TGTGCCAGCAGTGTAATAGCGGGGGGCCACACAGATACGCAGTATTTT	TRBJ2-3	NA	TRBD2	TRBV6-4
CASSGSNSGGAVNEQFF	TGTGCCAGCAGCGGATCCAATAGCGGGGGGGCCGTCAATGAGCAGTTCTTC	TRBJ2-1	few	TRBD2	TRBV9
CSVERTANGYTF	TGCAGCGTCGAACGGACAGCGAATGGCTACACCTTC	TRBJ1-2	few	NA	TRBV29-1
CASSLDEGSTDTQYF	TGTGCCAGCAGCCTCGATGAGGGGAGCACAGATACGCAGTATTTT	TRBJ2-3	NA	NA	TRBV7-2
CASSLKRGGLSTQYF	TGTGCCAGCAGCTTAAAACGGGGGGGCCTATCGACCCAGTACTTC	TRBJ2-5	few	TRBD2	TRBV7-3
CASSLIGGTGEKLFF	TGTGCCAGCAGCCTCATTGGGGGGACGGGTGAAAAACTGTTTTTT	TRBJ1-4	NA	NA	TRBV7-2
CASREEGAGFRSGFF	TGTGCCAGCAGAGAAGAGGGAGCGGGCTTTAGGAGTGGGTTCTTC	TRBJ2-1	once	NA	TRBV6-2/TRBV6-3
CASSYSRDGVHEQYF	TGTGCCAGCAGTTACTCTCGGGACGGGGTCCACGAGCAGTACTTC	TRBJ2-7	NA	NA	TRBV6-5
CASSLGLDNEQFF	TGTGCCAGCAGCCTGGGACTAGACAATGAGCAGTTCTTC	TRBJ2-1	NA	TRBD2	TRBV13
CASSLIGNYGYTF	TGTGCCAGCAGTTTGATCGGCAACTATGGCTACACCTTC	TRBJ1-2	NA	NA	TRBV28
CASRTLGSGAYEQYF	TGTGCCAGCAGGACGCTAGGCTCTGGTGCCTACGAGCAGTACTTC	TRBJ2-7	few	NA	TRBV28
CASRTRLAGDTGNEQFF	TGCGCCAGCCGGACCAGACTAGCGGGGGATACGGGCAATGAGCAGTTCTTC	TRBJ2-1	NA	TRBD2	TRBV5-1
CASSFRTGTNYGYTF	TGTGCCAGCAGTTTTCGGACAGGGACTAACTATGGCTACACCTTC	TRBJ1-2	few	TRBD1	TRBV27
CATQGLPSTDTQYF	TGTGCCACCCAGGGACTACCAAGCACAGATACGCAGTATTTT	TRBJ2-3	NA	TRBD2	TRBV27
CSAVGPRGAYEQYF	TGCAGTGCCGTGGGGCCCCGAGGAGCCTACGAGCAGTACTTC	TRBJ2-7	NA	NA	TRBV20-1
CSASVWGGEKLFF	TGCAGTGCTAGTGTCTGGGGAGGAGAAAAACTGTTTTTT	TRBJ1-4	NA	NA	TRBV20-1
CASSEYIASGGGDTQYF	TGTGCCAGCAGTGAATATATCGCTAGCGGGGGGGGAGATACGCAGTATTTT	TRBJ2-3	NA	TRBD2	TRBV25-1
CASSNFLGGTNEQFF	TGTGCCAGCAGTAACTTCCTCGGGGGTACTAATGAGCAGTTCTTC	TRBJ2-1	few	NA	TRBV6-2/TRBV6-3
CASSKYWQGPYGYTF	TGTGCCAGCAGCAAATACTGGCAGGGCCCCTATGGCTACACCTTC	TRBJ1-2	NA	NA	TRBV21-1
CASSYSGRTDEQYF	TGTGCCAGCAGTTACTCGGGTCGTACGGACGAGCAGTACTTC	TRBJ2-7	few	NA	TRBV6-6
CAISEPSRGTSVHVGTDTQYF	TGTGCCATCAGTGAGCCCTCCCGAGGGACTAGCGTTCATGTCGGCACAGATACGCAGTATTTT	TRBJ2-3	few	TRBD2	TRBV10-3
CASSFPRPTYEQYF	TGTGCCAGCAGTTTCCCCAGGCCCACCTACGAGCAGTACTTC	TRBJ2-7	few	NA	TRBV12-3/TRBV12-4
CASRGYMNEQYF	TGTGCCAGCAGAGGTTATATGAACGAGCAGTACTTC	TRBJ2-7	NA	NA	TRBV6-5
CASSGSVGQGVNEQFF	TGTGCCAGCAGTGGGTCGGTGGGACAGGGCGTGAATGAGCAGTTCTTC	TRBJ2-1	few	TRBD1	TRBV6-1
CASSLGGGLTYEQYF	TGCGCCAGCAGCTTGGGAGGGGGCCTCACCTACGAGCAGTACTTC	TRBJ2-7	few	TRBD1	TRBV5-1
CASGDFPYEQYF	TGTGCCAGCGGGGACTTCCCATACGAGCAGTACTTC	TRBJ2-7	NA	NA	TRBV6-2/TRBV6-3
CASSPDRVILYF	TGTGCCAGCAGTCCCGACAGGGTCATTTTGTATTTT	TRBJ2-3	NA	TRBD1	TRBV6-5
CASRIAGGTNIQYF	TGTGCCAGCAGGATAGCGGGGGGGACGAACATTCAGTACTTC	TRBJ2-4	once	TRBD2	TRBV6-2/TRBV6-3
CASSTRQGAFNEQFF	TGTGCCAGCAGCACCCGACAGGGGGCTTTCAATGAGCAGTTCTTC	TRBJ2-1	NA	TRBD1	TRBV7-8
CASRRGTGRYSNQPQHF	TGTGCCAGCAGACGCGGGACAGGTAGATATAGCAATCAGCCCCAGCATTTT	TRBJ1-5	NA	TRBD1	TRBV28
CSAPTDARYGYTF	TGCAGTGCCCCGACAGACGCTAGGTATGGCTACACCTTC	TRBJ1-2	NA	NA	TRBV20-1